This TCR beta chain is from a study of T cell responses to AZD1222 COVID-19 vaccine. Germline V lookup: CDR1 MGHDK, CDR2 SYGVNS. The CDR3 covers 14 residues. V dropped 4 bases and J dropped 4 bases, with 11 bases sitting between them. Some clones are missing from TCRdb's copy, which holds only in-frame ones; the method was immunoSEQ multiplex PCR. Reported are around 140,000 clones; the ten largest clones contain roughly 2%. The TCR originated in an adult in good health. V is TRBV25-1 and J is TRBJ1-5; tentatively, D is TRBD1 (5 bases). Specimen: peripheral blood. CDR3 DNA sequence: TGTGCCAGCAGTGTTGGGGCAGGGAATCAGCCCCAGCATTTT. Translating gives CASSVGAGNQPQHF.